The 27 T cell receptor beta chains below all came from one sample that was sequenced in a study of OX40 agonist ivuxolimab in advanced cancers. Repertoires were generated with immunoSEQ multiplex PCR, while TCRdb's copy carries only in-frame clones and drops some. The profile shows more than 45,000 clones, about 81% of them singletons. Sequencing was performed on CD4+ or CD8+ T cells sorted from blood, taken in a trial of the OX40 agonist ivuxolimab. The receptors were sampled from an adult with an advanced solid tumor such as melanoma, head and neck, liver or kidney cancer.

This clone has more than one count but fewer than ten. The gene calls are TRBV19 and TRBJ1-5, with D possibly matching TRBD1 (6 bases). The V end was cut by 7 bases, the J end by 7 bases, with 17 bases between. CDR1 LNHDA and CDR2 SQIVND come from the germline V gene (reference sequence). The CDR3 totals 14 residues. The CDR3 loop reads CASNEQGLGQPQHF. DNA for the CDR3: TGTGCCAGTAATGAACAGGGTTTGGGACAGCCCCAGCATTTT. Full variable domain (outside the CDR3, taken from reference TRBV19 and TRBJ1-5): DGGITQSPKYLFRKEGQNVTLSCEQNLNHDAMYWYRQDPGQGLRLIYYSQIVNDFQKGDIAEGYSVSREKKESFPLTVTSAQKNPTAFYLCASNEQGLGQPQHFGDGTRLSIL.

The rearrangement links TRBV6-6 to TRBJ1-1; tentative D call: TRBD1 (5 bases). This CDR3 has 14 residues. V was clipped by 7 bases and J by 8 bases, with 20 bases between them. CDR1 MNHNY and CDR2 SVGAGI come from the germline V gene (reference sequence). CDR3 protein: CASINSGTDAEAFF. The CDR3 DNA follows: TGTGCCAGCATTAATTCCGGGACGGACGCGGAAGCTTTCTTT.

The chain carries TRBV29-1 and TRBJ2-5, with a tentative D call TRBD1 (5 bases). CDR1 SQVTM and CDR2 ANQGSEA come from the germline V gene. The CDR3 length is 12 residues. Trimming stripped 4 bases from V and 1 base from J, with 7 bases between. This CDR3 is CSVGGAQETQYF. Written as DNA, the CDR3 is TGCAGCGTTGGTGGGGCCCAAGAGACCCAGTACTTC. The complete variable domain, with remaining parts taken from reference TRBV29-1 and TRBJ2-5, reads SAVISQKPSRDICQRGTSLTIQCQVDSQVTMMFWYRQQPGQSLTLIATANQGSEATYESGFVIDKFPISRPNLTFSTLTVSNMSPEDSSIYLCSVGGAQETQYFGPGTRLLVL.

The rearrangement links TRBV11-2 to TRBJ2-3; 11 bases line up with TRBD2. Per the germline V gene, CDR1 is SGHAT and CDR2 is FQNNGV. Trimming removed 5 bases from V and 0 bases from J; junction bases left unmatched: 7. This CDR3 comprises 17 residues. The CDR3 nucleotides are TGTGCCAGCAGCCCAGGGACTAGCGGAGGAAGCACAGATACGCAGTATTTT. It specifies CASSPGTSGGSTDTQYF.

This sequence joins TRBV4-3 and TRBJ1-1, with D possibly matching TRBD1 (5 bases). This CDR3 contains 13 residues. Deletions cut 4 bases from V and 2 bases from J, with 8 bases between. In germline, CDR1 is LGHNA, CDR2 YSLEER. CDR3 in DNA: TGCGCCAGCAGCCTTGACAGAAACACTGAAGCTTTCTTT. Encoded protein: CASSLDRNTEAFF.

The V gene is TRBV29-1, the J gene TRBJ1-1; D call uncertain. The CDR3 is 12 residues long. Germline CDR1 SQVTM, CDR2 ANQGSEA. V lost 4 bases, J lost 4 bases, and 10 bases lay in between. The chain's CDR3 is CSVADSGTEAFF. The CDR3, as DNA: TGCAGCGTTGCCGACTCGGGCACTGAAGCTTTCTTT.

The gene calls are TRBV5-1 and TRBJ2-3; weak D call: TRBD1 (5 bases). CDR1 is SGHRS, CDR2 YFSETQ, per germline. The germline V and J ends were trimmed by 0 bases and 3 bases, with 11 bases remaining between them. CDR3 size: 15 residues. CDR3 sequence (DNA): TGCGCCAGCAGCTTGGAAGGGGCGAGGACAGATACGCAGTATTTT. The encoded protein is CASSLEGARTDTQYF.

The chain combines TRBV25-1 with TRBJ1-3; TRBD1 aligns across 8 bases. The CDR3 loop spans 16 amino acids. Looked up from germline, CDR1 is MGHDK and CDR2 is SYGVNS. V was clipped by 3 bases and J by 2 bases; unmatched bases: 6. As DNA, the CDR3 is TGTGCCAGCAGTGAGTACGAGACAGGGGCTGGAAACACCATATATTTT. This encodes CASSEYETGAGNTIYF.

V and J are TRBV6-1 and TRBJ1-1, with D tentatively TRBD1 (5 bases). The CDR3 totals 14 residues. V lost 1 base and J 7 bases, leaving 13 bases between the germline ends. Germline lookup yields CDR1 MNHNS and CDR2 SASEGT. DNA for the CDR3: TGTGCCAGCAGTGAAGTTGAGACAGACCATGAAGCTTTCTTT. Translating gives CASSEVETDHEAFF.

The chain has TRBV6-1 and TRBJ2-5; D tentatively reads TRBD1 or TRBD2 (5 bases each). This CDR3 comprises 17 residues. The V and J ends lost 0 bases and 5 bases respectively, with 19 bases between them. Germline V gene lookup returns CDR1 MNHNS and CDR2 SASEGT. CDR3 nucleotide sequence: TGTGCCAGCAGTGAAGCGAGGCGCCTAGTGGGACGCGAGACCCAGTACTTC. Its translation: CASSEARRLVGRETQYF.

This clone came up once. The rearrangement links TRBV4-1 to TRBJ2-6, with unresolved D. Germline CDR1 MGHRA, CDR2 YSYEKL. Trimming took off 5 bases at V and 2 bases at J, with 10 bases between the two ends. The CDR3 length is 15 residues. This chain's CDR3 is CASSSPPAGANVLTF. The CDR3 region has the DNA TGCGCCAGCAGCAGCCCCCCAGCTGGGGCCAACGTCCTGACTTTC.

This clone has only one observation. A far larger clone is one nucleotide away, so this likely arose from a read error. The chain couples TRBV7-9 to TRBJ1-3; a weak D match, TRBD1 (6 bases). Germline CDR1 and CDR2: SEHNR and FQNEAQ (reference sequence). The CDR3 has 15 amino acids. The V gene lost 5 bases and the J gene lost 4 bases, with 15 bases spanning the gap. The CDR3 bases are TGTGCCAGCAGCCCGGGACACGCCGAAGGAAACACCATATATTTT. Translated, it gives CASSPGHAEGNTIYF. Full variable domain (outside the CDR3, taken from reference TRBV7-9 and TRBJ1-3): DTGVSQNPRHKITKRGQNVTFRCDPISEHNRLYWYRQTLGQGPEFLTYFQNEAQLEKSRLLSDRFSAERPKGSFSTLEIQRTEQGDSAMYLCASSPGHAEGNTIYFGEGSWLTVV.

The chain couples TRBV5-4 to TRBJ2-5; D perhaps matches TRBD1 (7 bases). Germline loops: CDR1 SGHNT, CDR2 YYREEE (reference sequence). The CDR3 spans 13 residues. V was pared by 5 bases and J by 5 bases, with 13 bases between. Here the CDR3 DNA reads TGTGCCAGCAGTTCCAGGGGGGAGGAGACCCAGTACTTC. Protein: CASSSRGEETQYF.

The CDR3 region is CASSPVLAGATDTQYF. The DNA for the CDR3 is TGTGCCAGCAGCCCGGTCCTAGCGGGAGCGACAGATACGCAGTATTTT. V usage is TRBV28 and J usage is TRBJ2-3, with 10 positions matching TRBD2. In germline, CDR1 is MDHEN, CDR2 SYDVKM. There are 16 residues in the CDR3. V gave up 6 bases and J gave up 3 bases; unmatched junction bases: 9.

The gene calls are TRBV9 and TRBJ2-2; the match to TRBD1 covers 10 bases. Germline-derived CDR1 and CDR2 are SGDLS and YYNGEE. The V gene end was trimmed by 0 bases and the J gene end by 3 bases; junction bases not matched to a gene: 8. The length of the CDR3 is 18 residues. Written as DNA, the CDR3 is TGTGCCAGCAGCGTAGAATCCCTCGGGACAGGGGACACCGGGGAGCTGTTTTTT. Translation: CASSVESLGTGDTGELFF. Drawing the rest from reference TRBV9 and TRBJ2-2, the complete variable domain is DSGVTQTPKHLITATGQRVTLRCSPRSGDLSVYWYQQSLDQGLQFLIQYYNGEERAKGNILERFSAQQFPDLHSELNLSSLELGDSALYFCASSVESLGTGDTGELFFGEGSRLTVL.

This chain links TRBV11-2 with TRBJ2-1, with 10 bases matching TRBD2. The CDR3 is 17 residues long. The germline V gene has CDR1 SGHAT and CDR2 FQNNGV. Germline trimming cut 2 bases from V and 4 bases from J; bases unmatched to any gene: 8. The CDR3 DNA follows: TGTGCCAGCAGCTTATCAGAAGGACTAGCGGTTTACAATGAGCAGTTCTTC. Its translation: CASSLSEGLAVYNEQFF.

J is TRBJ2-2 and V is TRBV7-6; D is possibly TRBD1 (6 bases). V lost 5 bases, J lost 2 bases, and 18 bases lay in between. CDR1 is SGHVS, CDR2 FNYEAQ, per germline. CDR3 length equals 17 residues. The CDR3 loop is CASSPTSTGYNTGELFF. CDR3 sequence (DNA): TGTGCCAGCAGCCCCACCTCAACAGGGTATAACACCGGGGAGCTGTTTTTT.

The J gene is TRBJ2-7, the V gene TRBV19, with 8 bases matching TRBD2. From germline, CDR1 is LNHDA and CDR2 SQIVND (reference sequence). The CDR3 is 13 residues long. Unmatched junction bases numbered 5, after V lost 7 bases and J lost 3 bases. The CDR3 sequence is CASKKRESYEQYF. Written as DNA, the CDR3 is TGTGCCAGTAAGAAGCGGGAGAGCTACGAGCAGTACTTC.

V and J are TRBV20-1 and TRBJ2-7; D gene ambiguous. There are 11 residues in the CDR3. Per the germline V gene, CDR1 is DFQATT and CDR2 is SNEGSKA (reference sequence). Trimming stripped 6 bases from V and 3 bases from J, with 9 bases between. CDR3 sequence reads: CSATTFYEQYF. The CDR3, as DNA: TGCAGTGCCACAACATTCTACGAGCAGTACTTC.

This sequence joins TRBV4-1 and TRBJ2-7; D is possibly TRBD1 (6 bases). With 4 bases removed from V and 3 bases from J, the gap between germline ends came to 16 bases. The CDR3 is made up of 15 amino acids. CDR1 MGHRA and CDR2 YSYEKL come from the germline V gene. The CDR3 region is CASSRNRETNYEQYF. The CDR3 DNA reads as TGCGCCAGCAGCCGAAACAGGGAAACCAACTACGAGCAGTACTTC.

In DNA, the CDR3 is TGCGCCAGCAGCCGAGTGGGACAGACCTTCTCTGGGGCCAACGTCCTGACTTTC. It translates to CASSRVGQTFSGANVLTF. The chain employs TRBV4-1 and TRBJ2-6, with TRBD1 matching 7 bases. Unmatched junction bases numbered 9, after V lost 4 bases and J lost 0 bases. This CDR3 is built from 18 residues. Germline assignment: CDR1 MGHRA and CDR2 YSYEKL.

CDR3 loop: CASSSGGLALVEQYF. The CDR3 region has the DNA TGCGCCAGCAGCTCGGGGGGGCTAGCGCTGGTCGAGCAGTACTTC. The rearrangement links TRBV5-1 to TRBJ2-7, with TRBD2 matching 8 bases. Trimming took 3 bases from V and 6 from J; bases not matched to a gene: 11. This CDR3 is built from 15 residues. Germline loops: CDR1 SGHRS, CDR2 YFSETQ.

This rearrangement joins TRBV10-1 to TRBJ2-7; 7 bases line up with TRBD1. This CDR3 comprises 12 residues. The germline gives CDR1 WNHNN, CDR2 SYGVQD (reference sequence). V shed 11 bases and J 0 bases; nucleotides not matched to a gene: 4. CDR3 loop: CASQGSSYEQYF. The CDR3, as DNA: TGCGCCTCACAGGGGAGCTCCTACGAGCAGTACTTC.

This clone was seen a few times. This chain connects TRBV7-2 to TRBJ1-1; D is unresolved. Looked up from germline, CDR1 is SGHTA and CDR2 is FQGNSA. V was clipped by 0 bases and J by 13 bases, with 18 bases between them. This CDR3 spans 14 amino acids. CDR3 in DNA: TGTGCCAGCAGCTTAGCGGCCGACTCCCTCGACGTTTTCTTT. Its translation is CASSLAADSLDVFF.

V usage is TRBV6-1 and J usage is TRBJ2-7, with unresolved D. Trimming removed 1 base from V and 6 bases from J, with 13 bases in between. The CDR3 runs to 14 residues. Germline V CDR1 and CDR2: MNHNS, SASEGT. The CDR3 protein is CASSEVGTPGEQYF. The CDR3, as DNA: TGTGCCAGCAGTGAAGTAGGCACACCTGGCGAGCAGTACTTC.

J is TRBJ1-4 and V is TRBV15; D may be TRBD1 (6 bases). CDR1 LNHNV and CDR2 YYDKDF come from the germline V gene (reference sequence). The CDR3 is 15 amino acids. V was cut by 1 base and J by 8 bases, with 14 bases left in between. The CDR3 loop reads CATSRGGSGTEKLFF. CDR3 bases: TGTGCCACCAGCAGAGGAGGTTCCGGGACAGAAAAACTGTTTTTT. Combining the CDR3 with reference TRBV15 and TRBJ1-4 gives the whole variable domain DAMVIQNPRYQVTQFGKPVTLSCSQTLNHNVMYWYQQKSSQAPKLLFHYYDKDFNNEADTPDNFQSRRPNTSFCFLDIRSPGLGDTAMYLCATSRGGSGTEKLFFGSGTQLSVL.

This clone is medium-sized. The chain recombines TRBV5-1 with TRBJ1-3; 7 bases line up with TRBD1. CDR3 size: 15 residues. The V gene end was trimmed by 5 bases and the J gene end by 3 bases; junction bases not matched to a gene: 8. Germline V gene data show CDR1 as SGHRS and CDR2 as YFSETQ. This CDR3 reads CASRPTGVFGNTIYF. The CDR3 bases are TGCGCCAGCAGACCAACAGGGGTTTTTGGAAACACCATATATTTT.